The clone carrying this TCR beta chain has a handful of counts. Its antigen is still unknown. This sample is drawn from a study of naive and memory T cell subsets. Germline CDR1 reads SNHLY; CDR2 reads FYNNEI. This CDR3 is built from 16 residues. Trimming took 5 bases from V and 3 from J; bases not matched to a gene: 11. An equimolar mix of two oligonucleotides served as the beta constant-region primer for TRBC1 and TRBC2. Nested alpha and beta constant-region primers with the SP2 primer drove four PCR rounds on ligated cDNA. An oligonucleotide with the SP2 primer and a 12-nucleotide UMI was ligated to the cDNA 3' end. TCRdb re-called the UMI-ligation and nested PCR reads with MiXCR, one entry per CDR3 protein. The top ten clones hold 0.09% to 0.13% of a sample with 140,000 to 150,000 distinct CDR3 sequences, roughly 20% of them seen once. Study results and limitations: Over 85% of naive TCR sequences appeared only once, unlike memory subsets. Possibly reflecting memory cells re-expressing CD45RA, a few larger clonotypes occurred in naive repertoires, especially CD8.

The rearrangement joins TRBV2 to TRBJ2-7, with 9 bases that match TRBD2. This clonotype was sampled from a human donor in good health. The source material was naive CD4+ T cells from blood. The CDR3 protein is CASSLLAGAGLYEQYF. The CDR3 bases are TGTGCCAGCAGTCTTTTAGCGGGAGCGGGCCTCTACGAGCAGTACTTC.